The 27 T cell receptor beta chains below were found in one sample sequenced in a study of kidney transplant recipient with SARS-CoV-2 infection. TCRdb ran MiXCR on the reads and lists one entry per CDR3 protein. This sample has some 220,000 distinct CDR3 sequences, with about 28% found just once. Sequenced material: a blood sample, taken at baseline and on day 111 from a kidney transplant recipient. These receptors all come from a male patient between 25 and 39 years old who had COVID-19 and was a kidney transplant recipient. Some T cells may possibly be graft donor cells.

This clonotype was found a few times. The J gene is TRBJ2-6, the V gene TRBV29-1, with TRBD1 as a possible D gene (6 bases). Trimming removed 6 bases at V and 3 bases at J, with 12 bases between. The CDR3 loop spans 14 amino acids. Germline V CDR1 and CDR2: SQVTM, ANQGSEA. CDR3 loop: CSVRGFGGANVLTF. CDR3 nucleotide sequence: TGCAGCGTCAGGGGTTTCGGTGGGGCCAACGTCCTGACTTTC.

This clonotype has a count of ten or more. The rearrangement uses TRBV11-2 and TRBJ1-2, with 8 positions matching TRBD1. This CDR3 spans 13 amino acids. V shed 5 bases, J shed 4 bases, and the junction held 3 bases outside the gene matches. Germline CDR1 SGHAT, CDR2 FQNNGV. The CDR3 loop is CASSIGQGYGYTF. For the CDR3, the DNA is TGTGCCAGCAGCATCGGACAGGGCTATGGCTACACCTTC.

Many counts were recorded for this clonotype. The V and J genes are TRBV24-1 and TRBJ1-1; no clear D. The germline gives CDR1 KGHDR, CDR2 SFDVKD. The CDR3 is 13 residues long. Trimming left V 4 bases short and J 4 bases short, with 9 bases between. CDR3 amino acids: CATSERVGTEAFF. The CDR3 region has the DNA TGTGCCACCAGTGAGCGGGTGGGCACTGAAGCTTTCTTT.

The sample holds many counts of this clonotype. The DNA for the CDR3 is TGCAGTGCTATGACAGGGGGCAGCAATCAGCCCCAGCATTTT. Protein: CSAMTGGSNQPQHF. The chain employs TRBV20-1 and TRBJ1-5, with 10 bases fitting TRBD1. From germline, CDR1 is DFQATT and CDR2 SNEGSKA (reference sequence). CDR3 length: 14 amino acids. V was pared by 4 bases and J by 1 base, with 1 base of the junction left unmatched.

This clonotype was detected only once. This may be a read error: a much more frequent sequence differs by one nucleotide. The chain combines TRBV19 with TRBJ1-2; TRBD1 aligns across 7 bases. The CDR3 has 15 amino acids. Germline V CDR1 and CDR2: LNHDA, SQIVND (reference sequence). V dropped 5 bases and J dropped 6; count of bases not matched to a gene: 12. The CDR3 DNA reads TGTGCCAGTAGTGCGAGCTACGACAGGGTAGATGGCTACACCTTC. Encoded protein: CASSASYDRVDGYTF. The variable domain in full, with the rest retrieved from reference TRBV19 and TRBJ1-2, is DGGITQSPKYLFRKEGQNVTLSCEQNLNHDAMYWYRQDPGQGLRLIYYSQIVNDFQKGDIAEGYSVSREKKESFPLTVTSAQKNPTAFYLCASSASYDRVDGYTFGSGTRLTVV.

On this clonotype itself: One base away lies a much larger clone, so this may be a sequencing read error. The rearrangement uses TRBV30 and TRBJ1-1, with D possibly matching TRBD1 (5 bases). The CDR3 is 14 residues long. Germline V lookup: CDR1 GTSNPN, CDR2 SVGIG (reference sequence). V was trimmed by 5 bases and J by 1 base, leaving 14 bases between them. CDR3 residues: CAWGLRTPNTEAFF. For the CDR3, the DNA is TGTGCCTGGGGACTCAGGACACCGAACACTGAAGCTTTCTTT.

Ten or more counts support this clonotype. The V call is TRBV2, the J call TRBJ2-7; TRBD2 agrees at 10 bases. Germline V gene lookup returns CDR1 SNHLY and CDR2 FYNNEI. After removal of 7 bases from V and 1 base from J, the junction contained 7 bases not matched to a gene. The CDR3 contains 15 residues. CDR3 amino acids: CASKKAGGQSYEQYF. CDR3 DNA: TGTGCCAGCAAGAAAGCGGGAGGGCAATCCTACGAGCAGTACTTC.

The V call is TRBV20-1, the J call TRBJ2-6; 10 bases map to TRBD2. J was trimmed by 1 base and V by 6 bases; bases with no gene match: 9. This CDR3 is 17 amino acids long. The germline CDR1 and CDR2 sequences are DFQATT and SNEGSKA (reference sequence). The DNA of the CDR3 is TGCAGTGCCTCCTTACTAGCGGGACGTTCTGGGGCCAACGTCCTGACTTTC. Protein sequence: CSASLLAGRSGANVLTF.

Concerning this clonotype: A much larger clone is a single base away; this may be a read error. The chain recombines TRBV19 with TRBJ1-5; D is unclear. This CDR3 has 15 amino acids. V shed 6 bases and J shed 0 bases, with 12 bases lying between them. Per germline, CDR1 LNHDA and CDR2 SQIVND (reference sequence). CDR3 region: CASRKGDYSNQPQHF. The CDR3 nucleotides read TGTGCCAGTAGAAAGGGCGATTATAGCAATCAGCCCCAGCATTTT.

This clonotype was found many times. The V gene is TRBV7-9, the J gene TRBJ1-1; a weak D match, TRBD1 (6 bases). V was trimmed by 8 bases and J by 4 bases, leaving 11 bases between them. The CDR3 is 12 residues long. Germline-derived CDR1 and CDR2 are SEHNR and FQNEAQ (reference sequence). CDR3 in DNA: TGTGCCAGCCACAGGGTTGGCACTGAAGCTTTCTTT. This translates into CASHRVGTEAFF.

This clonotype showed up just a few times. This chain joins TRBV20-1 and TRBJ2-7; 9 nucleotides line up with TRBD2. Germline assignment: CDR1 DFQATT and CDR2 SNEGSKA (reference sequence). The CDR3 loop spans 16 amino acids. Unmatched junction bases numbered 9, after V lost 1 base and J lost 2 bases. The CDR3 loop is CSARVQREVQAYEQYF. CDR3 coding DNA: TGCAGTGCTAGAGTACAGCGGGAGGTGCAGGCCTACGAGCAGTACTTC.

This clonotype has a handful of counts. This sequence joins TRBV5-1 and TRBJ2-1; perhaps TRBD1 as D (5 bases). Germline CDR1 reads SGHRS; CDR2 reads YFSETQ. V was cut by 4 bases and J by 7 bases, with 12 bases left in between. The CDR3 extends over 13 amino acids. The CDR3 reads CASSPQPGNEQFF. As DNA, the CDR3 is TGCGCCAGCAGCCCCCAGCCAGGGAATGAGCAGTTCTTC.

This clonotype was counted at least ten times. V is TRBV18 and J is TRBJ1-5; D perhaps matches TRBD1 (5 bases). CDR3 length equals 16 residues. V was pared by 2 bases and J by 0 bases, with 11 bases between. Germline V gene sequence: CDR1 KGHSH, CDR2 LQKENI. The CDR3 sequence: CASSPGEGASNQPQHF. DNA for the CDR3: TGTGCCAGCTCACCAGGGGAAGGGGCTAGCAATCAGCCCCAGCATTTT. Full variable domain (rest looked up from reference TRBV18 and TRBJ1-5): NAGVMQNPRHLVRRRGQEARLRCSPMKGHSHVYWYRQLPEEGLKFMVYLQKENIIDESGMPKERFSAEFPKEGPSILRIQQVVRGDSAAYFCASSPGEGASNQPQHFGDGTRLSIL.

This clonotype was recorded at least ten times. The rearrangement uses TRBV19 and TRBJ1-2; 11 bases are a match to TRBD1. V lost 4 bases, J lost 6 bases, and 4 bases stayed unmatched. Germline loops: CDR1 LNHDA, CDR2 SQIVND (reference sequence). The CDR3 totals 14 residues. CDR3: CASSTRDRGDGYTF. CDR3 nucleotides: TGTGCCAGTAGTACACGGGACAGGGGGGATGGCTACACCTTC. Based on the CDR3 plus reference TRBV19 and TRBJ1-2, the full variable domain is DGGITQSPKYLFRKEGQNVTLSCEQNLNHDAMYWYRQDPGQGLRLIYYSQIVNDFQKGDIAEGYSVSREKKESFPLTVTSAQKNPTAFYLCASSTRDRGDGYTFGSGTRLTVV.

Comment on this clonotype: With a much larger clone just one base away, this may be a read error. This sequence joins TRBV11-2 and TRBJ1-2; D gene uncertain. With 5 bases removed from V and 4 bases from J, the gap between germline ends came to 23 bases. Germline V gene sequence: CDR1 SGHAT, CDR2 FQNNGV. This CDR3 is built from 17 residues. CDR3 sequence reads: CASSQNETSRKTYGYTF. The CDR3 DNA follows: TGTGCCAGCAGCCAAAACGAAACAAGCAGAAAGACCTATGGCTACACCTTC.

This clonotype was observed a few times. The chain links TRBV9 to TRBJ1-1, with D maybe TRBD1 (5 bases). Germline assignment: CDR1 SGDLS and CDR2 YYNGEE. This CDR3 spans 13 amino acids. The V gene lost 0 bases and the J gene lost 6 bases, with 9 bases spanning the gap. This CDR3 is CASSVGGDAEAFF. CDR3 nucleotides: TGTGCCAGCAGCGTAGGGGGGGACGCTGAAGCTTTCTTT.

In its sample, this clonotype was seen a few times. The J gene is TRBJ2-2, the V gene TRBV7-2; perhaps TRBD1 as D (5 bases). Trimming shortened V by 1 base and J by 4 bases, and 16 bases separated the two germline ends. Germline CDR1 and CDR2: SGHTA and FQGNSA. This CDR3 contains 17 residues. Here the CDR3 reads CASSLVFSDSFTGELFF. Here the CDR3 DNA reads TGTGCCAGCAGCTTAGTATTCTCCGACAGCTTCACCGGGGAGCTGTTTTTT.

This clonotype was picked up many times. V gene TRBV12-3 or TRBV12-4 combines with J gene TRBJ2-4; TRBD1 is a possible D gene (5 bases). V shed 0 bases and J shed 0 bases, with 6 bases lying between them. The CDR3 runs to 15 residues. CDR3 region: CASSLARVAKNIQYF. The CDR3 DNA reads TGTGCCAGCAGTTTAGCCAGGGTAGCCAAAAACATTCAGTACTTC.

About this clonotype: A much bigger clone sits one base away, suggesting this may be a read error. V is TRBV28 and J is TRBJ1-6; a possible D gene is TRBD1 (6 bases). Germline V gives CDR1 MDHEN, CDR2 SYDVKM. The CDR3 has 17 residues. The CDR3 nucleotides read TGTGCCAACAGTCCGGTACAGGGAGAGGCGGATAATTCACCCCTCCACTTT. Residues: CANSPVQGEADNSPLHF.

This clonotype was seen ten or more times. The chain links TRBV24-1 to TRBJ1-2; D unclear. This CDR3 has 17 residues. Between the trimmed V and J ends, which lost 4 bases and 4 bases, there was a span of 21 bases. Germline V gene sequence: CDR1 KGHDR, CDR2 SFDVKD. CDR3 sequence (DNA): TGTGCCACCAGTGAGAACCATAGTACCAGAAAGACCTATGGCTACACCTTC. Translated, it gives CATSENHSTRKTYGYTF.

A note on this clonotype: Given a much more abundant clone one base away, this may be a read error. The chain links TRBV12-3 or TRBV12-4 to TRBJ2-7, with unresolved D. This CDR3 region has 14 residues. The CDR3, as DNA: TGTGCCAGCGGTTTAACCCCGAGAGCTGGCGAGCAGTACTTC. Protein product: CASGLTPRAGEQYF.

This clonotype was detected ten times or more. CDR3 region: CASSLDGSTSEQYF. Here the CDR3 DNA reads TGCGCCAGCAGCTTGGACGGGTCCACAAGCGAGCAGTACTTC. The chain has TRBV5-1 and TRBJ2-7; D is unclear. Germline V lookup: CDR1 SGHRS, CDR2 YFSETQ. The germline V and J ends were trimmed by 0 bases and 6 bases, with 13 bases remaining between them. The CDR3 has 14 residues.

This clonotype has a handful of counts. The CDR3 reads CASTQREGLWVDTQYF. In DNA form, the CDR3 reads TGTGCCAGCACCCAAAGGGAGGGCCTCTGGGTAGATACGCAGTATTTT. This chain joins TRBV11-2 and TRBJ2-3, with TRBD2 matching over 7 bases. The CDR3 sequence is 16 residues long. V was clipped by 7 bases and J by 5 bases; unmatched bases: 15. The germline V gene has CDR1 SGHAT and CDR2 FQNNGV.

This clonotype was detected many times. The chain has TRBV12-3 or TRBV12-4 and TRBJ1-2; no definite D call. The CDR3 contains 13 residues. Deletions cut 3 bases from V and 2 bases from J, with 7 bases between. This chain's CDR3 is CASSFARNYGYTF. The CDR3 DNA is TGTGCCAGCAGTTTTGCCAGGAACTATGGCTACACCTTC.

V gene TRBV11-1 combines with J gene TRBJ1-2; D is unresolved. Per the germline V gene, CDR1 is SGHAT and CDR2 is FQDESV (reference sequence). Trimming shortened V by 4 bases and J by 4 bases, and 22 bases separated the two germline ends. This CDR3 has 17 amino acids. The chain's CDR3 is CASSCVFKAGKTYGYTF. The CDR3 region has the DNA TGTGCCAGCAGCTGCGTATTTAAGGCTGGAAAGACCTATGGCTACACCTTC.

This clonotype has ten or more counts. This chain links TRBV6-2 or TRBV6-3 with TRBJ2-7; D call uncertain. The length of the CDR3 is 13 residues. Germline V gives CDR1 MNHEY, CDR2 SVGEGT. The germline V and J ends were trimmed by 5 bases and 2 bases, with 10 bases remaining between them. The DNA for the CDR3 is TGTGCCAGCAGTAGGAGCTACCCCTACGAGCAGTACTTC. Residues: CASSRSYPYEQYF.

This clonotype came up many times. The CDR3 protein is CSASDVKTANHEQFF. The CDR3 DNA follows: TGCAGTGCTAGTGACGTCAAGACGGCGAACCATGAGCAGTTCTTC. V and J are TRBV20-1 and TRBJ2-1, with unresolved D. The CDR3 contains 15 residues. Trimming took 3 bases from V and 8 from J, leaving 20 bases between them. Germline CDR1 is DFQATT and CDR2 is SNEGSKA (reference sequence).